This T cell receptor (beta chain) emerged from a study of regulatory T cells in long-lasting Graves disease. This clonotype was seen ten or more times. The V gene end was trimmed by 0 bases and the J gene end by 5 bases; junction bases not matched to a gene: 9. This CDR3 has 16 residues. Germline V CDR1 and CDR2: SGHRS, YFSETQ. The time point denotes: newly diagnosed GD, antithyroid drugs for less than 3 months. PBMC RNA served as the TCR library source. An endocrinology unit in Xi'an, China, supplied the patients. Sequencing libraries for TCR beta were prepared with iRepertoire HTBI primers and Arm-PCR of CDR3 regions. MiXCR, applied by TCRdb to the multiplex PCR reads, yields one record per CDR3 protein. The sample lists more than 450,000 distinct CDR3 sequences; around 15% were seen once. This sample also appeared in a second study, on T cells in Graves' hyperthyroidism and ophthalmopathy. As that report states: Researchers barred patients who had uncontrolled infection, other autoimmune disease, pregnancy or lactation. Most expanded thyroid clonotypes above 0.001 also appeared in blood.

The TCR comes from a man in his forties or fifties with Graves disease. Sequencing used peripheral blood mononuclear cells (PBMCs), obtained at new diagnosis, from a patient treated with antithyroid drugs. The V call is TRBV5-1, the J call TRBJ1-1; 8 bases match TRBD1. CDR3 region: CASSLEGRGLVTEAFF. CDR3 nucleotide sequence: TGCGCCAGCAGCTTGGAAGGCAGGGGGCTGGTAACTGAAGCTTTCTTT. Together with reference TRBV5-1 and TRBJ1-1, the CDR3 gives the full variable domain: KAGVTQTPRYLIKTRGQQVTLSCSPISGHRSVSWYQQTPGQGLQFLFEYFSETQRNKGNFPGRFSGRQFSNSRSEMNVSTLELGDSALYLCASSLEGRGLVTEAFFGQGTRLTVV.